Each of the 8 T cell receptor beta chains below was sequenced from the same sample in a study of regulatory T cells in long-lasting Graves disease. Arm-PCR of CDR3 regions with iRepertoire HTBI primers generated TCR beta libraries. TCRdb independently ran MiXCR on the multiplex PCR reads; one entry per CDR3 protein. The data contain around 400,000 distinct CDR3 sequences, roughly a fifth of them singletons. The time point denotes: persistent/refractory GD, antithyroid drugs over 5 years with positive TRAb. Isolated PBMC RNA provided the starting material for the TCR library. The sequenced sample was peripheral blood mononuclear cells (PBMCs), obtained when the disease was refractory, from a patient treated with antithyroid drugs. The source is a female donor with Graves disease.

This chain connects TRBV9 to TRBJ2-7; 7 nucleotides line up with TRBD1. Per germline, CDR1 SGDLS and CDR2 YYNGEE. The J segment lost 6 bases and the V segment lost 4 bases, leaving 7 bases of the junction unmatched. The CDR3 consists of 13 residues. The CDR3 bases are TGTGCCAGCAGCATACGGACAGGAAGCGAGCAGTACTTC. It specifies CASSIRTGSEQYF.

With regard to this clonotype: A much more abundant neighbour one base away suggests this may be a read error. This rearrangement joins TRBV6-1 to TRBJ2-5; D is uncertain. From germline, CDR1 is MNHNS and CDR2 SASEGT. Trimming took off 10 bases at V and 0 bases at J, with 15 bases between the two ends. This CDR3 contains 14 residues. The CDR3 DNA reads TGTGCCAACGTAAAAGACCAGTACCAAGAGACCCAGTACTTC. This gives the protein CANVKDQYQETQYF.

A few counts support this clonotype. The genes are TRBV19 and TRBJ1-5, with D maybe TRBD1 (6 bases). The CDR3 spans 16 residues. V was shortened by 1 base and J by 5 bases, with 15 bases between the two germline ends. Germline V CDR1 and CDR2: LNHDA, SQIVND (reference sequence). As DNA, the CDR3 is TGTGCCAGTAGTATAGGATCAGGGGTGGGGGATCAGCCCCAGCATTTT. Its protein product is CASSIGSGVGDQPQHF.

The genes are TRBV9 and TRBJ2-7; 8 bases line up with TRBD2. This CDR3 comprises 16 residues. Germline trimming cut 2 bases from V and 7 bases from J; bases unmatched to any gene: 14. Germline V lookup: CDR1 SGDLS, CDR2 YYNGEE. The CDR3 is CASSVDTSGLFGEQYF. In DNA form, the CDR3 reads TGTGCCAGCAGCGTGGACACTAGCGGCCTGTTTGGAGAGCAGTACTTC.

This clonotype was detected many times. The chain links TRBV28 to TRBJ2-2; possible D gene TRBD2, 6 bases. There are 16 residues in the CDR3. Per the germline V gene, CDR1 is MDHEN and CDR2 is SYDVKM. Trimming removed 8 bases from V and 5 bases from J, with 21 bases in between. The CDR3 DNA sequence: TGTGCCAGCGGGATACGGGGCTCAGGAGGGACCGGGGAGCTGTTTTTT. It specifies CASGIRGSGGTGELFF.

The chain is built from TRBV18 and TRBJ1-1; D gene uncertain. Trimming left V 2 bases short and J 4 bases short, with 14 bases between. The CDR3 contains 15 residues. Germline lookup yields CDR1 KGHSH and CDR2 LQKENI. The CDR3 protein is CASSPARNKLTEAFF. In DNA, the CDR3 is TGTGCCAGCTCACCAGCTAGGAACAAACTCACTGAAGCTTTCTTT.

Many counts were recorded for this clonotype. The chain combines TRBV27 with TRBJ2-5; tentative D call: TRBD2 (5 bases). Germline V gene data show CDR1 as MNHEY and CDR2 as SMNVEV (reference sequence). The CDR3 loop spans 13 amino acids. Deletions cut 4 bases from V and 7 bases from J, with 13 bases between. DNA of the CDR3: TGTGCCAGCAGTTATCGAGGGTTGGGGACCCAGTACTTC. Translating it yields CASSYRGLGTQYF.

This clonotype was seen at least ten times. The chain joins TRBV28 to TRBJ2-3; D possibly corresponds to TRBD2 (5 bases). The CDR3 runs 16 residues. V was trimmed by 2 bases and J by 4 bases, leaving 16 bases between them. Germline V gene sequence: CDR1 MDHEN, CDR2 SYDVKM. CDR3 nucleotide sequence: TGTGCCAGCAGTTTAATAGAGGGTATGGTGGCAGATACGCAGTATTTT. It encodes CASSLIEGMVADTQYF.